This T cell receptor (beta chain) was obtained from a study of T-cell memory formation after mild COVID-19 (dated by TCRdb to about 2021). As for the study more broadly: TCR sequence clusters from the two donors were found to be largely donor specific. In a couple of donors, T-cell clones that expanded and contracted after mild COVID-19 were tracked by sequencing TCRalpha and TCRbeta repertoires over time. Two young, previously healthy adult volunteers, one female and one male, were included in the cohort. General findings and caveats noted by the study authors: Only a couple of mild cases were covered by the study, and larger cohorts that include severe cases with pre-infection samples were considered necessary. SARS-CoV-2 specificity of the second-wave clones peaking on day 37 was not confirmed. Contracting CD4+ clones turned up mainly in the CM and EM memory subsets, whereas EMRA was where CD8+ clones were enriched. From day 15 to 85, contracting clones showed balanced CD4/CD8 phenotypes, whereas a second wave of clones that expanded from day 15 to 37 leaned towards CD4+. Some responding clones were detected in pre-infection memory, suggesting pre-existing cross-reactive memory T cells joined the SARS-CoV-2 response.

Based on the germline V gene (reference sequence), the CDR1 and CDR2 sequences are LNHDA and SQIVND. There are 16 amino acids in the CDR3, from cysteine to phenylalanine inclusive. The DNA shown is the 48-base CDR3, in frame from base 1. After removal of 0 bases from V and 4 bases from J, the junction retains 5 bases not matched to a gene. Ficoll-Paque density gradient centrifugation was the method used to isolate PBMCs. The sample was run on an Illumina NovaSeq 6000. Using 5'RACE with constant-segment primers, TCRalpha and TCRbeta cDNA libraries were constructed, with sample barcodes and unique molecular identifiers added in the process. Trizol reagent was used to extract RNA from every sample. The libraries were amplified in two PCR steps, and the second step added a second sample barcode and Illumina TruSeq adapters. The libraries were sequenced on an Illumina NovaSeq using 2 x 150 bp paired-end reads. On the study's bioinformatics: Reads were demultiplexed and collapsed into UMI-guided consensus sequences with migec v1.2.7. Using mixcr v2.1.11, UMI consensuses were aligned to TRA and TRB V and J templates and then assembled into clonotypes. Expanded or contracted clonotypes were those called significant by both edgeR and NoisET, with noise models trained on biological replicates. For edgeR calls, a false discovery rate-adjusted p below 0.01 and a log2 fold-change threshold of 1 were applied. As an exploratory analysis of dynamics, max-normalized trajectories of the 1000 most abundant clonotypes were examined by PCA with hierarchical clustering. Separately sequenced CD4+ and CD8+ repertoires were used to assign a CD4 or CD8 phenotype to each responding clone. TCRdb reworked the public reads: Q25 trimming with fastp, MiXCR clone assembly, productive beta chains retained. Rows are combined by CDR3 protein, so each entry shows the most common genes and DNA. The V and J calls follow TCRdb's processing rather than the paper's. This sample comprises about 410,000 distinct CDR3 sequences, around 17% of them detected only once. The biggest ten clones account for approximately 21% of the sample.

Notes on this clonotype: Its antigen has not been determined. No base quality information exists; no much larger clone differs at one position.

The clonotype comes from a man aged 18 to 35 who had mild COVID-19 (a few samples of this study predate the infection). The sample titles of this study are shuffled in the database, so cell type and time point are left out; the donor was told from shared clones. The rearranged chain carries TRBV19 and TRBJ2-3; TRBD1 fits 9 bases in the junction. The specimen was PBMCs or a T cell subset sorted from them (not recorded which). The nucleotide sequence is TGTGCCAGTAGTATAGATCCGGGGACAGGGCCAGATACGCAGTATTTT. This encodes CASSIDPGTGPDTQYF.